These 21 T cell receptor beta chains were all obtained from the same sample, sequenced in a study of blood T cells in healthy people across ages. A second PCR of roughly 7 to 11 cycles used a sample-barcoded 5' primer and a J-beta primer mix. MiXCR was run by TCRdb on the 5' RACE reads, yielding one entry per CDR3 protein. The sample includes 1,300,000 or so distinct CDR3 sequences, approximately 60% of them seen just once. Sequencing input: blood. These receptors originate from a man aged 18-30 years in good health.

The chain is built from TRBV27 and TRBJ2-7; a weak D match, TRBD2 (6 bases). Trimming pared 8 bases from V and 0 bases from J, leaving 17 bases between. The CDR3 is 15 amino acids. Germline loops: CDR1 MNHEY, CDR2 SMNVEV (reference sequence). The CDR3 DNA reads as TGTGCCAGCGGGGGGATCCAGGGTAGCTCCTACGAGCAGTACTTC. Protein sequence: CASGGIQGSSYEQYF.

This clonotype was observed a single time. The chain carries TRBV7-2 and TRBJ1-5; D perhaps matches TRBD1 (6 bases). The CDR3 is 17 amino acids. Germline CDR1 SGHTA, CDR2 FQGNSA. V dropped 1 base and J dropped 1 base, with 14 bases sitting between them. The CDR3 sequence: CASSLVGGGDSNQPQHF. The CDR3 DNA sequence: TGTGCCAGCAGCTTAGTAGGAGGGGGGGACAGCAATCAGCCCCAGCATTTT. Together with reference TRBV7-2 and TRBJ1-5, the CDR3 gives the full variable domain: GAGVSQSPSNKVTEKGKDVELRCDPISGHTALYWYRQSLGQGLEFLIYFQGNSAPDKSGLPSDRFSAERTGGSVSTLTIQRTQQEDSAVYLCASSLVGGGDSNQPQHFGDGTRLSIL.

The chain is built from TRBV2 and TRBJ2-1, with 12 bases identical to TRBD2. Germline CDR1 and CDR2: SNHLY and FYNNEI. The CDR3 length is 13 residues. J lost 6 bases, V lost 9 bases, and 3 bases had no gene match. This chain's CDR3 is CARRTSGTNEQFF. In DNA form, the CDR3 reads TGTGCCAGAAGGACTAGCGGGACCAATGAGCAGTTCTTC.

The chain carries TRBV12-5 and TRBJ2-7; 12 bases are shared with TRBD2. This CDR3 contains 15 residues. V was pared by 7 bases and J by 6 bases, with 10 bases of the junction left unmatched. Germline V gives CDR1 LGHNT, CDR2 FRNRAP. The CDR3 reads CASAPRGLAGSEQYF. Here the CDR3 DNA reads TGTGCTAGTGCCCCGAGGGGACTAGCGGGTTCCGAGCAGTACTTC.

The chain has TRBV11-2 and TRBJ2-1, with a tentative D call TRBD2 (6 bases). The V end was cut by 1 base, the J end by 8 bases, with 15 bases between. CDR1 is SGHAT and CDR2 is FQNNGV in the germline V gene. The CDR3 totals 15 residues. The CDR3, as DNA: TGTGCCAGCAGCTTAGGCAGGACCTGGGGGGATGAGCAGTTCTTC. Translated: CASSLGRTWGDEQFF.

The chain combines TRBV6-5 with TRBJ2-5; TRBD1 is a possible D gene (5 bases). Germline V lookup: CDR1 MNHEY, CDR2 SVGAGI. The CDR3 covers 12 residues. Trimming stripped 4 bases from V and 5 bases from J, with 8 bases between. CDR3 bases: TGTGCCAGCAGTTCAGGGTTGGAGACCCAGTACTTC. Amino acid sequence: CASSSGLETQYF.

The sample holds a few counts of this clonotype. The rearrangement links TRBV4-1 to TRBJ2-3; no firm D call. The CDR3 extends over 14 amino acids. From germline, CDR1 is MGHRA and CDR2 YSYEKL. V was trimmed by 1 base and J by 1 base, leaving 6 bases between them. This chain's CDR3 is CASSQVWGTDTQYF. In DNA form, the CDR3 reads TGCGCCAGCAGCCAAGTATGGGGCACAGATACGCAGTATTTT.

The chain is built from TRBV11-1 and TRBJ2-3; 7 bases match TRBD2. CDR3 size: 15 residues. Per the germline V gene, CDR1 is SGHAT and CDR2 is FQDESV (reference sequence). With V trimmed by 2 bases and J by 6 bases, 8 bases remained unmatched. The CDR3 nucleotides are TGTGCCAGCAGCTTAACGTTCCGGGACTATGATACGCAGTATTTT. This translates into CASSLTFRDYDTQYF. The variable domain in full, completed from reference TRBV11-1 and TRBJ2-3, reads EAEVAQSPRYKITEKSQAVAFWCDPISGHATLYWYRQILGQGPELLVQFQDESVVDDSQLPKDRFSAERLKGVDSTLKIQPAELGDSAMYLCASSLTFRDYDTQYFGPGTRLTVL.

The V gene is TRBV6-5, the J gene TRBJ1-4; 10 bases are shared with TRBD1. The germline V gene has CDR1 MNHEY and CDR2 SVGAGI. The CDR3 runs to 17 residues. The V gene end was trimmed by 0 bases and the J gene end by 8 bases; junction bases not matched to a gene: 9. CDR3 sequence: CASSYSRGGTGEEKLFF. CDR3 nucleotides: TGTGCCAGCAGTTACTCCCGCGGAGGGACAGGGGAAGAAAAACTGTTTTTT.

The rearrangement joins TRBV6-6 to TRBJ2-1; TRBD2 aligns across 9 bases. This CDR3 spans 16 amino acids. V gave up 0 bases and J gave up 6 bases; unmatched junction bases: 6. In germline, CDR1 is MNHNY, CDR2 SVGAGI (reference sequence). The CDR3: CASSYSGRGGFNEQFF. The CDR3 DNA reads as TGTGCCAGCAGTTACTCCGGGCGGGGGGGTTTCAATGAGCAGTTCTTC.

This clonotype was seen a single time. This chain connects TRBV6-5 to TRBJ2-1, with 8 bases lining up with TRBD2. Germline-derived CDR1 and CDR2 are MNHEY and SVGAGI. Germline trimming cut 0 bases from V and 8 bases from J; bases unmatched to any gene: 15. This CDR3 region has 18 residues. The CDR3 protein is CASSYSRAGLALGDEQFF. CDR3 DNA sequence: TGTGCCAGCAGTTACTCCCGGGCTGGACTAGCCCTTGGGGATGAGCAGTTCTTC.

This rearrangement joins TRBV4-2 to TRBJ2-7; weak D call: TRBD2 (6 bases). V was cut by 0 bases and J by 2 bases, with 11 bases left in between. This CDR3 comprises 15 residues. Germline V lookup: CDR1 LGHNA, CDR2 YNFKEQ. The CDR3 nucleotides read TGTGCCAGCAGCCAAGAGGCTAGCGACGCCTACGAGCAGTACTTC. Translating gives CASSQEASDAYEQYF.

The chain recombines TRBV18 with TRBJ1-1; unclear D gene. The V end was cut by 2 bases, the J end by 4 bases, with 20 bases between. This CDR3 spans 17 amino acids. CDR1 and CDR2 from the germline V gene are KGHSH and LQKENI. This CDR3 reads CASSPGSGPLGGTEAFF. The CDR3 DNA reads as TGTGCCAGCTCACCAGGGTCAGGCCCGTTGGGTGGCACTGAAGCTTTCTTT.

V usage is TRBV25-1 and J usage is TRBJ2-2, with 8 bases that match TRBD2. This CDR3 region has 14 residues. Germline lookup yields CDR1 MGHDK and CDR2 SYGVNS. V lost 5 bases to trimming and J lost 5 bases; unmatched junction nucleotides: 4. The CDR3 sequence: CASSSQRETGELFF. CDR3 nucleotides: TGTGCCAGCAGTAGTCAGCGGGAGACCGGGGAGCTGTTTTTT.

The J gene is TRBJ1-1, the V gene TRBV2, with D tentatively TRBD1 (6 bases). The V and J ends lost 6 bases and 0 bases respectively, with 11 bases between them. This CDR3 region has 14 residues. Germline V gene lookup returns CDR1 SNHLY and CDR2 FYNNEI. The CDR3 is CASRYRVVNTEAFF. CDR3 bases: TGTGCCAGCAGATACAGGGTTGTGAACACTGAAGCTTTCTTT.

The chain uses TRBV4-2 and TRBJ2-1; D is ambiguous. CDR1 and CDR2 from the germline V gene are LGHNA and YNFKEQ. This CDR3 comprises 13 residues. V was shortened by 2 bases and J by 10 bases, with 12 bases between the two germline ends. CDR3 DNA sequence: TGTGCCAGCAGCCAAAAGATCACCGGGGAGCAGTTCTTC. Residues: CASSQKITGEQFF.

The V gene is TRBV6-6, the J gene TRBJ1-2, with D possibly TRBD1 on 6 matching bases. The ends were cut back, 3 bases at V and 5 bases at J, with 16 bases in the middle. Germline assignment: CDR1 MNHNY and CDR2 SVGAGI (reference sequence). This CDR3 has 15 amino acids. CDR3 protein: CASSYPGRGLYGYTF. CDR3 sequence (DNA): TGTGCCAGCAGTTATCCCGGGAGGGGGTTGTATGGCTACACCTTC.

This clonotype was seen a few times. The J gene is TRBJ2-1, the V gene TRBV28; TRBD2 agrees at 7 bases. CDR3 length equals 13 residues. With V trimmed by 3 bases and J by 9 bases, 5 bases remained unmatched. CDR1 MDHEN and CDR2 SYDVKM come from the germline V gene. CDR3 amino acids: CASSFRLASEQFF. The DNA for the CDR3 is TGTGCCAGCAGTTTCCGACTAGCCAGTGAGCAGTTCTTC.

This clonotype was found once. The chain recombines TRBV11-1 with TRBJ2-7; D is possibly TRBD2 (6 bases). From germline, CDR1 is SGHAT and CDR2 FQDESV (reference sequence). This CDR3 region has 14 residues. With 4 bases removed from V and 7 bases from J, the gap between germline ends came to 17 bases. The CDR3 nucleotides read TGTGCCAGCAGCTCGGGACTCCAATCGGGGGAGCAGTACTTC. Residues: CASSSGLQSGEQYF.

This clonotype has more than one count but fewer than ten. DNA for the CDR3: TGTGCCAGCAGTGAACGGGACAGGGGGACGGAGACCCAGTACTTC. This gives the protein CASSERDRGTETQYF. The gene calls are TRBV6-1 and TRBJ2-5; 11 bases align to TRBD1. The CDR3 is made up of 15 amino acids. Germline V gene data show CDR1 as MNHNS and CDR2 as SASEGT. The trim removed 2 bases at V and 5 bases at J, leaving 4 bases unmatched.

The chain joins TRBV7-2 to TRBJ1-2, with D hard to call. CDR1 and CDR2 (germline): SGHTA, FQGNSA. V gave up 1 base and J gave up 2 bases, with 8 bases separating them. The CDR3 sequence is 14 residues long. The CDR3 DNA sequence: TGTGCCAGCAGCTTAGATAACAACAACTATGGCTACACCTTC. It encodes CASSLDNNNYGYTF. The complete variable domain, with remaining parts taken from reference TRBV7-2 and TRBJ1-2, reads GAGVSQSPSNKVTEKGKDVELRCDPISGHTALYWYRQSLGQGLEFLIYFQGNSAPDKSGLPSDRFSAERTGGSVSTLTIQRTQQEDSAVYLCASSLDNNNYGYTFGSGTRLTVV.